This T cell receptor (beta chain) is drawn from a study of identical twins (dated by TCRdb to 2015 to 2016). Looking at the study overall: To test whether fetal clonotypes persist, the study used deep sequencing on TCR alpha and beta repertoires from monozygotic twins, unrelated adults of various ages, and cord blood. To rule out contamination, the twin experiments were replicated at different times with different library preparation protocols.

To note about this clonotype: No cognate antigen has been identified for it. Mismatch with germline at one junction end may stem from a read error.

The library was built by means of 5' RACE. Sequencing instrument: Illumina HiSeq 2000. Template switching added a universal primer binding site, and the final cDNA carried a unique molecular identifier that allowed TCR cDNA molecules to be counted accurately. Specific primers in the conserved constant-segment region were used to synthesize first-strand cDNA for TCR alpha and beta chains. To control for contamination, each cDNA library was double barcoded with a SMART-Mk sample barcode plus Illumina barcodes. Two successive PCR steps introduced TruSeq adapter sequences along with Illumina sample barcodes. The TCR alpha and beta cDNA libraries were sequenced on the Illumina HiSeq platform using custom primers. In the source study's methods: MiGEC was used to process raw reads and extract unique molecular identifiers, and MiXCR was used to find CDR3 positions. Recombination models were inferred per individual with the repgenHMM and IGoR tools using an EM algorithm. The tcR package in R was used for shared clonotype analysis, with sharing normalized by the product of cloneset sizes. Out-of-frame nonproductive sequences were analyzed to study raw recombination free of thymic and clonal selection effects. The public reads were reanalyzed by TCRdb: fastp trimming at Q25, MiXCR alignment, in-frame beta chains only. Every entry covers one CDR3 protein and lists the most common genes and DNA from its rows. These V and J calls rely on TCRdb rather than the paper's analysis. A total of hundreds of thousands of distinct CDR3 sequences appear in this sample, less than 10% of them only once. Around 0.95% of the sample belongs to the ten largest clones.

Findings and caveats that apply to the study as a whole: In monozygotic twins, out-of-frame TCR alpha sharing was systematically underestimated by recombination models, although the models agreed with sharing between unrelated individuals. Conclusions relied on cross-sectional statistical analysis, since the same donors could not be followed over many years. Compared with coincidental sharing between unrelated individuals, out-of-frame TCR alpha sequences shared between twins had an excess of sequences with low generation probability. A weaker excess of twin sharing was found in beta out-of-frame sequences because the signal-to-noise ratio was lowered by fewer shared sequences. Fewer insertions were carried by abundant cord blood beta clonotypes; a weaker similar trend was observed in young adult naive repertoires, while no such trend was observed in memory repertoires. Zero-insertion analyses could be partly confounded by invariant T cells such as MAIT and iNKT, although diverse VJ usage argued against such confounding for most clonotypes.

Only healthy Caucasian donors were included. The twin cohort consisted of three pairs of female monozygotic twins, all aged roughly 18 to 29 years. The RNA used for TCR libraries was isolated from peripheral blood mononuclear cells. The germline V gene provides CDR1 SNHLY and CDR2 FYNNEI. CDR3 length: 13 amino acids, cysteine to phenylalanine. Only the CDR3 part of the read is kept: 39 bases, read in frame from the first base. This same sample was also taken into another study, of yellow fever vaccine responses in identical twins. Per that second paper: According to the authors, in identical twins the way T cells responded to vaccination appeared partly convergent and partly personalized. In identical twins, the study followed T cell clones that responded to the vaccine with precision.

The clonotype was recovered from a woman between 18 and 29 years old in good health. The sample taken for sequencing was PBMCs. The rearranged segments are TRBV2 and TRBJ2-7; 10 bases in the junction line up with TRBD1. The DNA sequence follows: TGTGCCAGCAGTGAAGCGCCAACGGGACAGGGGTCCTTC. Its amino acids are CASSEAPTGQGSF.